One sample yielded the 11 T cell receptor beta chains listed below, sequenced in a study of vaccination and CD4 T cells after COVID-19 (dated by TCRdb to 2022 to 2024). No antigen has been identified for these receptors. Taken with the paper, the label for treatment or condition translates to: approximately 9-day PBMC culture with coronavirus spike peptide pools or control peptides (ViraFEST assay). CD4+ T cells from unexposed donors were collected before the COVID-19 pandemic (2011-2018). The method was PCR. TCRdb shows the sequencer as Illumina iSeq 100. DNA from cultured CD4+ T cells was subjected to TCR sequencing with the Oncomine TCR Beta short-read assay at the Johns Hopkins FTIC core. Clones were called with MiXCR by TCRdb after fastp trimmed the public reads at Q25, and only in-frame beta chains were retained. Rows are unified per CDR3 protein, each entry keeping the most common DNA and genes. Across this sample there are fewer than 8,000 distinct CDR3 sequences, with roughly 30% seen only once. The top ten hold over 15% of the sample.

The sample taken for sequencing was CD4+ T cells from blood, cultured in vitro. The receptor source for this set is a human donor in good health.

The chain employs TRBV6-1 and TRBJ1-3; D may be TRBD1 (5 bases). The germline gives CDR1 MNHNS, CDR2 SASEGT. V was shortened by 6 bases and J by 0 bases, with 12 bases between the two germline ends. The CDR3 length is 15 residues. The CDR3 sequence: CASSRDANSGNTIYF. The CDR3 DNA follows: TGTGCCAGCAGCAGGGACGCCAACTCTGGAAACACCATATATTTT.

This chain joins TRBV20-1 and TRBJ2-1, with TRBD2 as a possible D gene (5 bases). This CDR3 is built from 15 residues. The germline V gene has CDR1 DFQATT and CDR2 SNEGSKA (reference sequence). V was pared by 3 bases and J by 3 bases, with 15 bases between. CDR3 DNA: TGCAGTGCTAGTGCGGCTAGCAGAAACTACAATGAGCAGTTCTTC. Protein sequence: CSASAASRNYNEQFF.

The genes are TRBV12-3 or TRBV12-4 and TRBJ2-7, with D uncertain. CDR3 length: 11 amino acids. Trimming took off 2 bases at V and 6 bases at J, with 5 bases between the two ends. The CDR3 coding sequence is TGTGCCAGCAGTTTATTCACCGAGCAGTACTTC. It is translated as CASSLFTEQYF.

This sequence joins TRBV29-1 and TRBJ2-7; TRBD1 matches at 12 bases. V was pared by 6 bases and J by 7 bases, with 13 bases of the junction left unmatched. The CDR3 consists of 15 residues. CDR1 and CDR2 (germline): SQVTM, ANQGSEA. Here the CDR3 reads CSVPSRDRGRQEQYF. Written as DNA, the CDR3 is TGCAGCGTGCCTTCCCGGGACAGGGGGCGGCAAGAGCAGTACTTC.

This clonotype turned up a few times. The chain links TRBV2 to TRBJ2-5, with D possibly being TRBD2 (5 bases). V was clipped by 2 bases and J by 4 bases, with 8 bases between them. The CDR3 covers 13 residues. Germline CDR1 SNHLY, CDR2 FYNNEI. CDR3 sequence (DNA): TGTGCCAGCAGTGAAATAGCGCGAGAGACCCAGTACTTC. Its protein is CASSEIARETQYF.

The chain couples TRBV6-1 to TRBJ1-1, with 7 nucleotides matching TRBD1. CDR1 is MNHNS, CDR2 SASEGT, per germline. CDR3 length: 11 amino acids. The junction had 3 bases not matched to a gene; V was cut back by 5 bases and J by 9 bases. In DNA, the CDR3 is TGTGCCAGCAGTACGACAGGGAAAGCTTTCTTT. This gives the protein CASSTTGKAFF.

Written as DNA, the CDR3 is TGTGCCAGTAGGGACACTTCCCTGGGGAAGACCCAGTACTTC. This codes for CASRDTSLGKTQYF. V usage is TRBV19 and J usage is TRBJ2-5, with a possible D match to TRBD1 (5 bases). This CDR3 is built from 14 residues. Germline V CDR1 and CDR2: LNHDA, SQIVND (reference sequence). The V end lost 6 bases, the J end lost 6 bases, and 17 bases lay between the germline ends. The whole variable domain, remainder taken from reference TRBV19 and TRBJ2-5, is DGGITQSPKYLFRKEGQNVTLSCEQNLNHDAMYWYRQDPGQGLRLIYYSQIVNDFQKGDIAEGYSVSREKKESFPLTVTSAQKNPTAFYLCASRDTSLGKTQYFGPGTRLLVL.

This clonotype was seen a few times. The V and J genes are TRBV20-1 and TRBJ1-2; 8 nucleotides align to TRBD1. J gave up 8 bases and V 0 bases, and 17 bases lay outside the gene matches. Germline V CDR1 and CDR2: DFQATT, SNEGSKA (reference sequence). This CDR3 is 17 amino acids long. CDR3 sequence reads: CSAREGTGLGGLPGYTF. For the CDR3, the DNA is TGCAGTGCTAGAGAAGGGACAGGATTGGGAGGCTTGCCGGGCTACACCTTC.

The rearrangement links TRBV6-2 or TRBV6-3 to TRBJ2-5; tentative D call: TRBD2 (7 bases). V was cut by 2 bases and J by 5 bases, with 18 bases left in between. CDR3 length equals 16 residues. Germline V gives CDR1 MNHEY, CDR2 SVGEGT. The CDR3 sequence is CASSYRGRGGRETQYF. The CDR3 DNA follows: TGTGCCAGCAGTTACCGGGGGAGGGGGGGCCGGGAGACCCAGTACTTC.

The rearrangement uses TRBV7-8 and TRBJ1-4; D is ambiguous. V lost 4 bases and J 4 bases, leaving 13 bases between the germline ends. This CDR3 comprises 15 residues. Germline V gives CDR1 SGHVS, CDR2 FQNEAQ. The DNA of the CDR3 is TGTGCCAGCAGCTCTAGACGGAACCTTAATGAAAAACTGTTTTTT. Translating it yields CASSSRRNLNEKLFF. Together with reference TRBV7-8 and TRBJ1-4, the CDR3 gives the full variable domain: GAGVSQSPRYKVAKRGQDVALRCDPISGHVSLFWYQQALGQGPEFLTYFQNEAQLDKSGLPSDRFFAERPEGSVSTLKIQRTQQEDSAVYLCASSSRRNLNEKLFFGSGTQLSVL.

This clonotype has a handful of counts. The chain combines TRBV6-2 or TRBV6-3 with TRBJ2-7; D is unclear. Germline V CDR1 and CDR2: MNHEY, SVGEGT. With 7 bases removed from V and 4 bases from J, the gap between germline ends came to 14 bases. The CDR3 is 13 amino acids. The CDR3 protein is CASTQVLGYEQYF. The CDR3 nucleotides read TGTGCCAGCACCCAGGTTCTCGGGTACGAGCAGTACTTC.